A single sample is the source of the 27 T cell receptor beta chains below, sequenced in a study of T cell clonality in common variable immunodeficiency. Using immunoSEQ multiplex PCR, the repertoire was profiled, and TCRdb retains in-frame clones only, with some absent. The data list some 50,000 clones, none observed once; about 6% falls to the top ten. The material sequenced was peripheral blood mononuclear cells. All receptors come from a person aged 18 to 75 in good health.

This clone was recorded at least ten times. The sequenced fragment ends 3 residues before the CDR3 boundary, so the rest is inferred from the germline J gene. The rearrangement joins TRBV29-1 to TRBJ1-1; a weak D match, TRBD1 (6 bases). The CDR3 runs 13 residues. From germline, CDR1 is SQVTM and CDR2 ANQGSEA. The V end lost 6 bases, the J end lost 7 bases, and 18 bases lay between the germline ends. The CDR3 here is CSVLLTGFGEAFF. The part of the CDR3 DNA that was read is TGCAGCGTCCTCTTAACAGGGTTTGGTGAA.

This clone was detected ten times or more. This CDR3 reads CASSFTGNGYTF. CDR3 bases read: TGTGCCAGCAGCTTTACAGGGAATGGC. The chain joins TRBV5-6 to TRBJ1-2; D may be TRBD1 (6 bases). The CDR3 end lies 3 residues beyond the end of the read and is filled in from the germline J gene. Trimming took 2 bases from V and 6 from J, leaving 8 bases between them. The CDR3 is made up of 12 amino acids. CDR1 SGHDT and CDR2 YYEEEE come from the germline V gene.

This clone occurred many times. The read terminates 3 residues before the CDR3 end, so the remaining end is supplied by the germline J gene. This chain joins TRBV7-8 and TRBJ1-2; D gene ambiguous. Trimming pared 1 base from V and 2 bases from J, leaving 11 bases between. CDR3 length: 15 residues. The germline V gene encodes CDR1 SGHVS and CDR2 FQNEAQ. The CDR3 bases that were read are TGTGCCAGCAGCTTAGGAGAACCTATAAACTATGGC. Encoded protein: CASSLGEPINYG. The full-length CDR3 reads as CASSLGEPINYGYTF.

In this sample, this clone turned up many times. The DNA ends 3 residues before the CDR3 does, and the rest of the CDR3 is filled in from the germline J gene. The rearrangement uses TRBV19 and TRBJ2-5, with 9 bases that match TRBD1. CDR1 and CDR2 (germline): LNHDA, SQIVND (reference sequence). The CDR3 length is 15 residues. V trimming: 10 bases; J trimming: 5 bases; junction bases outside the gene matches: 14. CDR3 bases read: TGTGCCACCCGCCTCCCGGGACAGGGCGGGGAGACC. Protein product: CATRLPGQGGET. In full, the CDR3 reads CATRLPGQGGETQYF.

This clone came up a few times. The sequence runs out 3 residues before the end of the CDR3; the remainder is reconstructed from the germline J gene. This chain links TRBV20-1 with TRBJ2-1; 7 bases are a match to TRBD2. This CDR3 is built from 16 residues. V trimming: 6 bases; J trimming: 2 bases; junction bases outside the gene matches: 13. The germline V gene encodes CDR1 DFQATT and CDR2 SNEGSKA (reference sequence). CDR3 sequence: CSADGLASGPYNEQFF. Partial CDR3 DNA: TGCAGTGCCGATGGGCTCGCTAGCGGCCCCTACAATGAG.

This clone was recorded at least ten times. Partial CDR3 DNA: TGTGCCTGGAGTGTCAAAGGCTCGCTGCCC. This translates into CAWSVKGSLP. The full CDR3 protein reads CAWSVKGSLPQHF. J is TRBJ1-5 and V is TRBV30; D gene ambiguous. The CDR3 end lies 3 residues beyond the end of the read and is filled in from the germline J gene. Germline V gives CDR1 GTSNPN, CDR2 SVGIG (reference sequence). The V gene lost 0 bases and the J gene lost 9 bases, with 12 bases spanning the gap. There are 13 residues in the CDR3.

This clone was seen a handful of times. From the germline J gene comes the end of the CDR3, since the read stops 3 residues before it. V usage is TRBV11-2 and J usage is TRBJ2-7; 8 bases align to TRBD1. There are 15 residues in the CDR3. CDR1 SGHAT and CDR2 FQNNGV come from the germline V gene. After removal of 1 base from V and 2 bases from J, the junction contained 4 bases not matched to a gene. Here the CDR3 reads CASSLVTGGAYEQYF. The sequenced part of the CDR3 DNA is TGTGCCAGCAGCTTAGTAACAGGGGGTGCCTACGAG.

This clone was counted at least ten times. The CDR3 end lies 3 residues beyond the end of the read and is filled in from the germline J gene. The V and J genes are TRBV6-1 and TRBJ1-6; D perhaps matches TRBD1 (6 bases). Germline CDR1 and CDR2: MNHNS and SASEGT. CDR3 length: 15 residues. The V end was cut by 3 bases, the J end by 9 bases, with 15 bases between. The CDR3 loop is CASSEHRATASPLHF. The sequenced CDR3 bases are TGTGCCAGCAGTGAGCACAGGGCTACGGCTTCACCC.

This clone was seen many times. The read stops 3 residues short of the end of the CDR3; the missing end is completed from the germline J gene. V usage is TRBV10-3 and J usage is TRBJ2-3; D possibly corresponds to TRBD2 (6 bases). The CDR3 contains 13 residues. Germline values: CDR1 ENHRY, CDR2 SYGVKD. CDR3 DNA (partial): TGTGCCATCAGTGAGTCGGGGGGAGAGACG. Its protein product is CAISESGGET. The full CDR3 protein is CAISESGGETQYF.

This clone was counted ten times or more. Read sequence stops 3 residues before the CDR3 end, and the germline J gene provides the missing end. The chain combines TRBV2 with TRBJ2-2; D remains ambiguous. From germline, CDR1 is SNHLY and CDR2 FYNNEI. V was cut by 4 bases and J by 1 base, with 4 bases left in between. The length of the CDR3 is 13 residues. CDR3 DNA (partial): TGTGCCAGCAGTGGGCTGAACACCGGGGAG. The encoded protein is CASSGLNTGE. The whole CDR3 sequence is CASSGLNTGELFF.

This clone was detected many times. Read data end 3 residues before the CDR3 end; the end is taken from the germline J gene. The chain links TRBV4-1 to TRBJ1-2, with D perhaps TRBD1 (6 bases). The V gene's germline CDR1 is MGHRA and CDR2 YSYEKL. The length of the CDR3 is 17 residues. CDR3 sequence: CASSQETGTRPYGGYTF. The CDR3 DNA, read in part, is TGCGCCAGCAGCCAAGAAACAGGGACAAGGCCCTATGGAGGC.

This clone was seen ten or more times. CDR3 sequence reads: CASRTITGELFF. The sequenced part of the CDR3 DNA is TGTGCCAGTAGAACAATCACCGGGGAG. The V and J genes are TRBV19 and TRBJ2-2; D gene unclear. The read terminates 3 residues ahead of where the CDR3 ends, so the germline J gene completes it. Trimming took off 6 bases at V and 4 bases at J, with 6 bases between the two ends. Per the germline V gene, CDR1 is LNHDA and CDR2 is SQIVND (reference sequence). This CDR3 has 12 residues. Variable domain in full (rest from reference TRBV19 and TRBJ2-2): DGGITQSPKYLFRKEGQNVTLSCEQNLNHDAMYWYRQDPGQGLRLIYYSQIVNDFQKGDIAEGYSVSREKKESFPLTVTSAQKNPTAFYLCASRTITGELFFGEGSRLTVL.

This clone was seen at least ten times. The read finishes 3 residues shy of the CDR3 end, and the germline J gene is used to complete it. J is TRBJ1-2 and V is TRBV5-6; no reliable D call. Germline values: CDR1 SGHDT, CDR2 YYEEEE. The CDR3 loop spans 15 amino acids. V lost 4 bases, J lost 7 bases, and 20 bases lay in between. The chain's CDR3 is CASSTYWTRYGGYTF. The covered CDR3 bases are TGTGCCAGCAGCACTTACTGGACTCGGTATGGTGGC. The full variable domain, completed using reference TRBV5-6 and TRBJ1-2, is DAGVTQSPTHLIKTRGQQVTLRCSPKSGHDTVSWYQQALGQGPQFIFQYYEEEERQRGNFPDRFSGHQFPNYSSELNVNALLLGDSALYLCASSTYWTRYGGYTFGSGTRLTVV.

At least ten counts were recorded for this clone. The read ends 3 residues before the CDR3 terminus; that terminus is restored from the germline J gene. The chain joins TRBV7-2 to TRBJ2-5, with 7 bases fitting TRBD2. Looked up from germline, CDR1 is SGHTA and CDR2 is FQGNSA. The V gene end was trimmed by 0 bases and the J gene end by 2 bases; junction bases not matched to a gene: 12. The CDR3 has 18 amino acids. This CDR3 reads CASSLAPPYRGVQETQYF. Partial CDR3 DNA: TGTGCCAGCAGCTTAGCGCCCCCCTATCGGGGGGTTCAAGAGACC.

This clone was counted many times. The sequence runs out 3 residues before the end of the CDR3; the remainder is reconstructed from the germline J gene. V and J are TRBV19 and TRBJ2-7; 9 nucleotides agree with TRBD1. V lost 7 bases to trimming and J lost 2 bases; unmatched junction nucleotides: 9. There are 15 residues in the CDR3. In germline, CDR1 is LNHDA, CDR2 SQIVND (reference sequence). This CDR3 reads CASTTGQGHPYEQYF. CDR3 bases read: TGTGCCAGTACTACAGGACAGGGGCATCCCTACGAG.

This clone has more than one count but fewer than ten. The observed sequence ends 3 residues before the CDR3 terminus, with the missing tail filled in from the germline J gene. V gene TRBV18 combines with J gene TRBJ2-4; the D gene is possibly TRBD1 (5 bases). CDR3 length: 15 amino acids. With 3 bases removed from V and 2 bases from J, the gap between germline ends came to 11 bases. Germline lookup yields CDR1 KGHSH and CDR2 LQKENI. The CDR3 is CASSPSQGSKNIQYF. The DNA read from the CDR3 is TGTGCCAGCTCACCTAGTCAGGGCTCCAAAAACATT.

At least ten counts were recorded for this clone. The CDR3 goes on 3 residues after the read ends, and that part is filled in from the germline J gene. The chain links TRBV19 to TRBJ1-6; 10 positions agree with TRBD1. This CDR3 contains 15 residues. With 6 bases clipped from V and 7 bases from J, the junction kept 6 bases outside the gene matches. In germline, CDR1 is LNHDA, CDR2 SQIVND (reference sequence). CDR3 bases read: TGTGCCAGTAGGACAGGGGGCGAGCGAAATTCACCC. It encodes CASRTGGERNSP. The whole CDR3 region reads CASRTGGERNSPLHF.

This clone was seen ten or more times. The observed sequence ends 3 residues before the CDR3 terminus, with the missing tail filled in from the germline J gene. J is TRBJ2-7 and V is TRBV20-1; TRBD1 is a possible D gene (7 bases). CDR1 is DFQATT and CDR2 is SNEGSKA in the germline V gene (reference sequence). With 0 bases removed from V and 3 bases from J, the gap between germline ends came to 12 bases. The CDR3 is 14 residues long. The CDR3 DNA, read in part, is TGCAGTGCTAGAGATCAGGGGGGAAGCTACGAG. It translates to CSARDQGGSYE. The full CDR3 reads CSARDQGGSYEQYF.

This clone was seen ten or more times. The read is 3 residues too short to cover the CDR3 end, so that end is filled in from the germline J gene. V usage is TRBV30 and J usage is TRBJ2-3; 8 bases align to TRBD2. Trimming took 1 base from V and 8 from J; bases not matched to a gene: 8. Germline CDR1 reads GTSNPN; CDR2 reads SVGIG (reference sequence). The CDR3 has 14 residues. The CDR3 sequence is CAWSGTRGARTQYF. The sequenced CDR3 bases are TGTGCCTGGAGTGGTACGCGGGGGGCCCGTACG.

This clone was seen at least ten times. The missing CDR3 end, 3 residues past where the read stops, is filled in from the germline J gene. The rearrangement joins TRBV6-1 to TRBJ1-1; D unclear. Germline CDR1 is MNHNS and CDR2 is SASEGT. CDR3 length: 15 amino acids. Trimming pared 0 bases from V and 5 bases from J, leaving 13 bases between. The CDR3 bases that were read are TGTGCCAGCAGTGAAGCGAGGAAGGGTGGTACTGAA. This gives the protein CASSEARKGGTE. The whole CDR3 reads CASSEARKGGTEAFF.

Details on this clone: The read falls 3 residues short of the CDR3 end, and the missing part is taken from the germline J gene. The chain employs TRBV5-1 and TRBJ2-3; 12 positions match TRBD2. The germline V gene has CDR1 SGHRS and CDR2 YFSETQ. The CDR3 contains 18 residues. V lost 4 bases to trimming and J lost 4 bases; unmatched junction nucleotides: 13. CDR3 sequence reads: CASSLRLAGASEADTQYF. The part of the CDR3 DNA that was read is TGCGCCAGCAGCCTAAGACTAGCGGGGGCCTCGGAGGCAGATACG.

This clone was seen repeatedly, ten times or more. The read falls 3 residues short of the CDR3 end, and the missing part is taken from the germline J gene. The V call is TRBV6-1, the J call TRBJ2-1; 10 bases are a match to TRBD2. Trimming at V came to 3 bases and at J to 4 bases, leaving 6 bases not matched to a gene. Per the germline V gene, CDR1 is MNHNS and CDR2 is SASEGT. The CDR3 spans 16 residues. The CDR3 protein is CASSDPGLAIYNEQFF. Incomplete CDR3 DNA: TGTGCCAGCAGTGATCCGGGACTAGCGATATACAATGAG.

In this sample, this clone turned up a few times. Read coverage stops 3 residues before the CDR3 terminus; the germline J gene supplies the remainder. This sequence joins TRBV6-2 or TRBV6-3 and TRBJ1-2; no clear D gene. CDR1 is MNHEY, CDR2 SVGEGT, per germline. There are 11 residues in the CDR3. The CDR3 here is CASSFRNDYTF. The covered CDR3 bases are TGTGCCAGCAGTTTCAGGAATGAC.

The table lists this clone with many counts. This CDR3 is CAWMTGGAWNTEAFF. The sequenced part of the CDR3 DNA is TGTGCCTGGATGACAGGGGGCGCATGGAACACTGAA. The rearrangement links TRBV30 to TRBJ1-1, with 10 bases matching TRBD1. The read halts 3 residues ahead of the CDR3 end, with the missing end drawn from the germline J gene. Losses at the gene ends were 4 bases for V and 1 base for J; bases not matched to a gene: 6. CDR3 size: 15 residues. From germline, CDR1 is GTSNPN and CDR2 SVGIG (reference sequence).

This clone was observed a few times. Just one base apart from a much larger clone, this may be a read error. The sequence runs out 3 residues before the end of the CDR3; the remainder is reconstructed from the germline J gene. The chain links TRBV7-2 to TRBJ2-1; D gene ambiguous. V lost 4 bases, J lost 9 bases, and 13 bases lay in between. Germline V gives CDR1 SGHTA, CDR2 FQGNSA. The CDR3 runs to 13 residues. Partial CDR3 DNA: TGTGCCAGCAGCTCCGACAAGGTGGGTGAG. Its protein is CASSSDKVGE. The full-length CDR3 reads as CASSSDKVGEQFF.

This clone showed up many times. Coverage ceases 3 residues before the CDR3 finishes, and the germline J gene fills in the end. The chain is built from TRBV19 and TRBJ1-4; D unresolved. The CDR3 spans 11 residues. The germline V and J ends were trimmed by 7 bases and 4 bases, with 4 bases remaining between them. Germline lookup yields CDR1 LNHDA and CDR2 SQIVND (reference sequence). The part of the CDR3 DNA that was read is TGTGCCAGTATTTATAATGAAAAA. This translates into CASIYNEK. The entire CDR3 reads CASIYNEKLFF.

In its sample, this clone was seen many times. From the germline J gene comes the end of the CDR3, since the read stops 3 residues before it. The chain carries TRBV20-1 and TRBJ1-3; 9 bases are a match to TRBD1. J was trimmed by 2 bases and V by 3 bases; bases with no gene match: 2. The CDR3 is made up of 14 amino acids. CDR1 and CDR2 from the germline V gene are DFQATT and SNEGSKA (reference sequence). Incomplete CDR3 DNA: TGCAGTGCTAGCCGGGACAGGGCTGGAAACACC. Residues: CSASRDRAGNT. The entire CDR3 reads CSASRDRAGNTIYF.